The entry below describes one T cell receptor beta chain. Use of 60 Vbeta and 13 Jbeta primers characterized the PCR. Profiled with immunoSEQ multiplex PCR; TCRdb holds only in-frame clones, not every one. The data hold a few hundred thousand clones, with around 82% observed a single time. The data were taken from a study of cytomegalovirus exposure and HLA in healthy donors. The CDR3 spans 14 residues. V gave up 10 bases and J gave up 3 bases; unmatched junction bases: 11. Germline values: CDR1 MNHEY, CDR2 SMNVEV (reference sequence). The sample was PBMCs. The chain couples TRBV27 to TRBJ1-2; the match to TRBD1 covers 7 bases. This TCR derives from a woman younger than 45 in good health and CMV-seronegative. This CDR3 reads CATRRQGWDYGYTF. CDR3 nucleotide sequence: TGTGCCACCCGACGACAGGGTTGGGACTATGGCTACACCTTC.